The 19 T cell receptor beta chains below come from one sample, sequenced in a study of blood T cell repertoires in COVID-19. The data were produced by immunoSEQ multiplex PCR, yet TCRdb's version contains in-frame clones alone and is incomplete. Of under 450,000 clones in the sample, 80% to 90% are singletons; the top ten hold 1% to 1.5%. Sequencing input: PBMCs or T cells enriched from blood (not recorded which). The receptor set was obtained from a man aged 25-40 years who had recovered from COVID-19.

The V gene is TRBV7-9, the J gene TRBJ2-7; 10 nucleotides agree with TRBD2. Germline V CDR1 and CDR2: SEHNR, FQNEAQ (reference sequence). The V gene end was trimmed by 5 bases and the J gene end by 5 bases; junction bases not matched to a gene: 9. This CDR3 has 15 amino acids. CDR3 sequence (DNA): TGTGCCAGCAGCGCACCTAGCGGGGGCTGGGACGAGCAGTACTTC. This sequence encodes CASSAPSGGWDEQYF. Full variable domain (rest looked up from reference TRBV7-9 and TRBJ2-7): DTGVSQNPRHKITKRGQNVTFRCDPISEHNRLYWYRQTLGQGPEFLTYFQNEAQLEKSRLLSDRFSAERPKGSFSTLEIQRTEQGDSAMYLCASSAPSGGWDEQYFGPGTRLTVT.

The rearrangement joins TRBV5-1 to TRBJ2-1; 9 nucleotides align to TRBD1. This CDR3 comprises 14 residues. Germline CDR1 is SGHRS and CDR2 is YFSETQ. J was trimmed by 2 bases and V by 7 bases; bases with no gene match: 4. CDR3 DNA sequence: TGCGCCAGCGCAAGACAGGGGGCCTACAATGAGCAGTTCTTC. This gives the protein CASARQGAYNEQFF. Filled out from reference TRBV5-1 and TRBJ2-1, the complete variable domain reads KAGVTQTPRYLIKTRGQQVTLSCSPISGHRSVSWYQQTPGQGLQFLFEYFSETQRNKGNFPGRFSGRQFSNSRSEMNVSTLELGDSALYLCASARQGAYNEQFFGPGTRLTVL.

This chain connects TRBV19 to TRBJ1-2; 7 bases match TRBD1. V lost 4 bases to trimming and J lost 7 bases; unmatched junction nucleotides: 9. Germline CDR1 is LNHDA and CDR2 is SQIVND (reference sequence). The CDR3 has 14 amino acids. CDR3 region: CASSKPGQLGGYTF. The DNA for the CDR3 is TGTGCCAGTAGTAAACCGGGACAGCTGGGTGGCTACACCTTC.

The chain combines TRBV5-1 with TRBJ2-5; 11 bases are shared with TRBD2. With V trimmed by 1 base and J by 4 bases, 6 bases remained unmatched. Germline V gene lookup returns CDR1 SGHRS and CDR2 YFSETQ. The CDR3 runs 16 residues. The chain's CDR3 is CASSLMASGGLETQYF. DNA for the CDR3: TGCGCCAGCAGCTTGATGGCTAGCGGGGGGCTAGAGACCCAGTACTTC.

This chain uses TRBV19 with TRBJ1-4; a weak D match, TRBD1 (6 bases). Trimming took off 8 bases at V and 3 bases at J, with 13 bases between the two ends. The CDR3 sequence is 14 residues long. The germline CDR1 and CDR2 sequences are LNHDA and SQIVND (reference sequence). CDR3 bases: TGTGCCAGTGGTCAGGACAGCGCTAATGAAAAACTGTTTTTT. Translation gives CASGQDSANEKLFF.

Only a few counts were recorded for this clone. This CDR3 reads CASSRGGMATEAFF. CDR3 in DNA: TGCGCCAGCAGCCGAGGGGGAATGGCCACTGAAGCTTTCTTT. This chain joins TRBV4-3 and TRBJ1-1; D perhaps matches TRBD1 (6 bases). CDR1 and CDR2 from the germline V gene are LGHNA and YSLEER. CDR3 length: 14 residues. Trimming removed 4 bases from V and 4 bases from J, with 13 bases in between.

The CDR3: CASSERGGLVASQETQYF. CDR3 bases: TGTGCCAGCAGTGAAAGGGGAGGACTAGTTGCGTCCCAAGAGACCCAGTACTTC. The rearrangement joins TRBV2 to TRBJ2-5; 7 bases are shared with TRBD2. Looked up from germline, CDR1 is SNHLY and CDR2 is FYNNEI. The CDR3 is 18 amino acids. The V gene end was trimmed by 2 bases and the J gene end by 1 base; junction bases not matched to a gene: 13.

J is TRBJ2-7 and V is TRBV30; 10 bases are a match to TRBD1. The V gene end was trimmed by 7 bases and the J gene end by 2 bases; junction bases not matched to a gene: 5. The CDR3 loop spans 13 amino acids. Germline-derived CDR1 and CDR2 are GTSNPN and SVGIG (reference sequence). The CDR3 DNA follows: TGTGCCTCAGGGACAGGGGTTGCCTACGAGCAGTACTTC. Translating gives CASGTGVAYEQYF.

CDR3 DNA sequence: TGCGCCAGCAGCCAAGTGGGGAGCGGGGGCGAGGGCACAGATACGCAGTATTTT. Its protein product is CASSQVGSGGEGTDTQYF. The chain combines TRBV4-1 with TRBJ2-3; TRBD2 agrees at 8 bases. Per the germline V gene, CDR1 is MGHRA and CDR2 is YSYEKL. The V segment lost 1 base and the J segment 1 base; nucleotides outside the gene matches: 10. The CDR3 length is 18 residues.

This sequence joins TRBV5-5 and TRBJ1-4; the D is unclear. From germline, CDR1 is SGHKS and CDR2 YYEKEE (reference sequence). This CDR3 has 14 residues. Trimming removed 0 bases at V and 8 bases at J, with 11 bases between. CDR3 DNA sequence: TGTGCCAGCAGCTTGGGACATCCAGACGAAAAACTGTTTTTT. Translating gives CASSLGHPDEKLFF.

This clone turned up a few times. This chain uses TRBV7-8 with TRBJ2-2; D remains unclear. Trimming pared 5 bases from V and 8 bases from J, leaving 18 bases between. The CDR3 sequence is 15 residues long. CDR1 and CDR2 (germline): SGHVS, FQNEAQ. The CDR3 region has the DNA TGTGCCAGCAGCCTACGAACCCTAAACCCTGGGGAGCTGTTTTTT. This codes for CASSLRTLNPGELFF.

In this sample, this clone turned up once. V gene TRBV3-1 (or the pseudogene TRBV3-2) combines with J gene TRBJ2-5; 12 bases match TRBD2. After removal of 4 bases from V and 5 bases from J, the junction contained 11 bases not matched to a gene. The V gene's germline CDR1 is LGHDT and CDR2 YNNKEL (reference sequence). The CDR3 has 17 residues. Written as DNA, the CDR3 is TGTGCCAGCAGCCGAAACTTGGGACTAGCGGGTGGGGAGACCCAGTACTTC. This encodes CASSRNLGLAGGETQYF.

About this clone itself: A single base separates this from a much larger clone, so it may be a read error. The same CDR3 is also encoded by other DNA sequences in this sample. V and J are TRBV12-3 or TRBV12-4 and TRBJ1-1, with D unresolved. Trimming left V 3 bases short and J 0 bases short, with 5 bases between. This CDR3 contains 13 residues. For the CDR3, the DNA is TGTGCCAGCAGTTTTTCTCTGAACACTGAAGCTTTCTTT. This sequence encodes CASSFSLNTEAFF.

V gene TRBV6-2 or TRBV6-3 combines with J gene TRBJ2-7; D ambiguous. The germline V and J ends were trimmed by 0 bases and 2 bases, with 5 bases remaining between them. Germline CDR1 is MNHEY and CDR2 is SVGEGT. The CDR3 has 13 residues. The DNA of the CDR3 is TGTGCCAGCAGTTACTCCTATACCTACGAGCAGTACTTC. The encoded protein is CASSYSYTYEQYF.

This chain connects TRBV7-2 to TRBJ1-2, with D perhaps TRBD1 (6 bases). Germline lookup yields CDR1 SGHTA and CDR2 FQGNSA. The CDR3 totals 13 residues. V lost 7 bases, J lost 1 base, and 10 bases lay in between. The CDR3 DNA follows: TGTGCCAGCACCCTGGACAGTAACTATGGCTACACCTTC. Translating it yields CASTLDSNYGYTF.

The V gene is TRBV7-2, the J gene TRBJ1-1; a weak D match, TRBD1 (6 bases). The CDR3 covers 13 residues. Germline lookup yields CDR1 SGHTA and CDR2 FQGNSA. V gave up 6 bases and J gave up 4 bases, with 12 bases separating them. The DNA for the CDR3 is TGTGCCAGCAGATCACAGGGCTCCACTGAAGCTTTCTTT. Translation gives CASRSQGSTEAFF.

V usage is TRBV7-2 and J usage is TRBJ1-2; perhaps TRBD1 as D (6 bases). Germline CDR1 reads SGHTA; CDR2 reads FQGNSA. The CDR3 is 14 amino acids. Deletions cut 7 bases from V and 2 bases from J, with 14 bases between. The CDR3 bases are TGTGCCAGCACCGTTAAAGGGGGAAACTATGGCTACACCTTC. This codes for CASTVKGGNYGYTF. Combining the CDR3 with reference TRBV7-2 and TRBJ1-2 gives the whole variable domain GAGVSQSPSNKVTEKGKDVELRCDPISGHTALYWYRQSLGQGLEFLIYFQGNSAPDKSGLPSDRFSAERTGGSVSTLTIQRTQQEDSAVYLCASTVKGGNYGYTFGSGTRLTVV.

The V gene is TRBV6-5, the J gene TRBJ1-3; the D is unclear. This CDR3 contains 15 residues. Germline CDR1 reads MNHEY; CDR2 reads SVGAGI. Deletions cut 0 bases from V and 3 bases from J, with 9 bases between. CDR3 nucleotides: TGTGCCAGCAGTTACTCTGGGCAGTATGGAAACACCATATATTTT. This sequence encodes CASSYSGQYGNTIYF.

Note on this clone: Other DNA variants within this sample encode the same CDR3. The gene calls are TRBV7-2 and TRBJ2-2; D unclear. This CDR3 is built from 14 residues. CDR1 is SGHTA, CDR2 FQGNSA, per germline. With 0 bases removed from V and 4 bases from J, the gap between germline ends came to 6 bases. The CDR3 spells CASSLALGTGELFF. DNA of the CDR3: TGTGCCAGCAGCTTAGCGCTCGGCACCGGGGAGCTGTTTTTT.